This TCR beta chain stems from a study of T cell responses to AZD1222 COVID-19 vaccine. Study outcomes and limitations: Increased Spike-specific TCR breadth and depth were observed after two AZD1222 doses. Repertoire sampling happened only post peak T cell response. Clonal diversity may have been underestimated, and the donors were mostly white British, with more females than males.

In this sample, this clone turned up a few times. The target antigen is unknown. Trimming removed 6 bases at V and 4 bases at J, with 18 bases between. CDR3 size: 15 residues. CDR1 and CDR2 (germline): MDHEN, SYDVKM. Generated by immunoSEQ multiplex PCR, the TCRdb table keeps only in-frame clones and is missing some. The sample includes roughly 190,000 clones, around 90% of them seen just once. The origin of this receptor is an adult who received the MenACWY meningococcal vaccine as a control. The rearrangement links TRBV28 to TRBJ1-1; D gene unclear. Material: peripheral blood, obtained 28 days after the second dose of the MenACWY control vaccine. CDR3 DNA sequence: TGTGCCAGCAGCCTCATCGATTGGGTCGGCACTGAAGCTTTCTTT. It encodes CASSLIDWVGTEAFF.